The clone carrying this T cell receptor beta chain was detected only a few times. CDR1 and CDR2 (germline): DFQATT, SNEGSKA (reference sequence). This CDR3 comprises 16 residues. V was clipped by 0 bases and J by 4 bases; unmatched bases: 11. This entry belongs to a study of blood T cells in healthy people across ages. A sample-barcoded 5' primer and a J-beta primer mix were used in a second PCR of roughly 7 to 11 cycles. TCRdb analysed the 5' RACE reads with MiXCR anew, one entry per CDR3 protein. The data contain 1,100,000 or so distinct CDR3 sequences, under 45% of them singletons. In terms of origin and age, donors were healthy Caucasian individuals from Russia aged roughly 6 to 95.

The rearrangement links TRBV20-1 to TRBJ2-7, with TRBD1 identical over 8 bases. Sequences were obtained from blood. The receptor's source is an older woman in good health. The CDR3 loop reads CSARDPRGQASYEQYF. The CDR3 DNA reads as TGCAGTGCTAGAGATCCTCGGGGACAGGCGTCATACGAGCAGTACTTC.